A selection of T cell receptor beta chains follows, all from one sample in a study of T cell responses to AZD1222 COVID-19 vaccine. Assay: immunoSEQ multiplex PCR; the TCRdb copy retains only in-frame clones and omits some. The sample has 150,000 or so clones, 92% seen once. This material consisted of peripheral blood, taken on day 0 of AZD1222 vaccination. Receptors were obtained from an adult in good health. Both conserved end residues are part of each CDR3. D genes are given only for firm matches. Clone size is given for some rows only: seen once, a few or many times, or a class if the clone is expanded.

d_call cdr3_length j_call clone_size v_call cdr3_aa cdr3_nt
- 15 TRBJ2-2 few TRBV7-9 CASKLRGSDTGELFF TGTGCCAGCAAGCTAAGGGGGTCGGACACCGGGGAGCTGTTTTTT
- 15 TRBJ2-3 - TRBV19 CASSIAGTSTDTQYF TGTGCCAGTAGTATCGCAGGGACTAGCACAGATACGCAGTATTTT
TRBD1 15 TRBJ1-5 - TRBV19 CASSFDRDSNQPQHF TGTGCCAGTAGCTTTGACAGGGATAGCAATCAGCCCCAGCATTTT
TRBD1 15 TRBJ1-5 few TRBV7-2 CASSLAGGADQPQHF TGTGCCAGCAGCTTGGCAGGGGGCGCGGATCAGCCCCAGCATTTT
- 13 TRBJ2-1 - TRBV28 CASSSRPRHEQFF TGTGCCAGCAGTTCCCGGCCTAGACATGAGCAGTTCTTC
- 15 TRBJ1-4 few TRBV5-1 CASSLAGSTNEKLFF TGCGCCAGCAGCTTGGCGGGATCAACTAATGAAAAACTGTTTTTT
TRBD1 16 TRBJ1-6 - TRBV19 CASRGQGRVGNSPLHF TGTGCCAGTAGGGGACAGGGAAGGGTGGGAAATTCACCCCTCCACTTT
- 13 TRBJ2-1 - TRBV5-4 CASSVQGIYEQFF TGTGCCAGCAGCGTCCAGGGAATATATGAGCAGTTCTTC
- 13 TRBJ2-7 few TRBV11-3 CASSLEGSYEQYF TGTGCCAGCAGCTTAGAAGGCAGCTACGAGCAGTACTTC
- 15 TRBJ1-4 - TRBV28 CASSPWGVTSEKLFF TGTGCCAGCAGCCCTTGGGGGGTTACGAGTGAAAAACTGTTTTTT
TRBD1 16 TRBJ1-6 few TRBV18 CASSRPGQGPDSPLHF TGTGCCAGCTCACGACCGGGACAGGGGCCCGATTCACCCCTCCACTTT
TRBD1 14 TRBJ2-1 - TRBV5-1 CASSKDRVVNEQFF TGCGCCAGCAGCAAGGACAGGGTAGTCAATGAGCAGTTCTTC
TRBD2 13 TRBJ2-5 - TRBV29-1 CSVETSGGETQYF TGCAGCGTTGAGACTAGCGGGGGTGAGACCCAGTACTTC
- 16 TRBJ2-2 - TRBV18 CASSPSRTELSGELFF TGTGCCAGCTCACCCTCGCGGACAGAATTGTCCGGGGAGCTGTTTTTT
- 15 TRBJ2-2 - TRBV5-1 CASSFQGGPTGELFF TGCGCCAGCAGCTTTCAGGGGGGGCCGACCGGGGAGCTGTTTTTT
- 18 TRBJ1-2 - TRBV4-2 CASSQSRSGTGVNYGYTF TGTGCCAGCAGCCAATCCCGGTCTGGGACGGGGGTTAACTATGGCTACACCTTC
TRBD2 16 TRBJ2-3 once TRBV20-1 CSASRPLRGAADTQYF TGCAGTGCTAGTCGCCCCCTGCGGGGGGCCGCAGATACGCAGTATTTT
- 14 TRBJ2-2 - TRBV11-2 CASSLEGFAGELFF TGTGCCAGCAGCTTAGAAGGATTTGCCGGGGAGCTGTTTTTT
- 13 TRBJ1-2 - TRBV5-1 CASSKTPRWSYTF TGCGCCAGCAGCAAAACACCCAGATGGAGCTACACCTTC
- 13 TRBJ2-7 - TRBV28 CATLGHVDYEQYF TGTGCTACCCTTGGACATGTGGACTACGAGCAGTACTTC
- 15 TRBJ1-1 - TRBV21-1 CASSKGKGMNTEAFF TGTGCCAGCAGCAAAGGTAAGGGGATGAACACTGAAGCTTTCTTT
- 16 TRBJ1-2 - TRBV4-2 CASSQDFEGANYGYTF TGTGCCAGCAGCCAAGACTTTGAGGGGGCTAACTATGGCTACACCTTC
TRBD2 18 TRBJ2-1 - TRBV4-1 CASSQATSGALTGDEQFF TGCGCCAGCAGCCAGGCGACTAGCGGGGCCTTGACGGGGGATGAGCAGTTCTTC
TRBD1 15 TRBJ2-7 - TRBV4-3 CASSQDLGRGSEQYF TGCGCCAGCAGCCAAGATCTGGGCAGGGGGAGCGAGCAGTACTTC
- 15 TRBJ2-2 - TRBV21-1 CASSKAATNLRELFF TGTGCCAGCAGCAAAGCAGCGACAAACCTCCGGGAGCTGTTTTTT
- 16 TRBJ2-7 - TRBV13 CASSSEPVRAAYEQYF TGTGCCAGCAGCTCAGAACCGGTCAGGGCGGCCTACGAGCAGTACTTC
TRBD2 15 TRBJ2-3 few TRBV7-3 CASSLLGLNTDTQYF TGTGCCAGCAGCTTACTGGGACTAAACACAGATACGCAGTATTTT
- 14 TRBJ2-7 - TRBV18 CASSVTGTPYEQYF TGTGCCAGCTCCGTCACCGGGACACCCTACGAGCAGTACTTC
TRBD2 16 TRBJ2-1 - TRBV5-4 CASSPASGASYNEQFF TGTGCCAGCAGCCCCGCTAGCGGGGCGTCCTACAATGAGCAGTTCTTC
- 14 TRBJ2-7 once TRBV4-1 CASSQEGMTYEQYF TGCGCCAGCAGCCAAGAGGGGATGACCTACGAGCAGTACTTC
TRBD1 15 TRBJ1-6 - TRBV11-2 CASSTNRGRDSPLHF TGTGCCAGCAGCACTAACAGGGGTAGGGATTCACCCCTCCACTTT
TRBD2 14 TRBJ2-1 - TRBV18 CASSPSGGAGKQFF TGTGCCAGCTCCCCCAGCGGGGGCGCAGGGAAGCAGTTCTTC
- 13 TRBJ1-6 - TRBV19 CASSIDQGSPLHF TGTGCCAGTAGTATAGATCAAGGTTCACCCCTCCACTTT
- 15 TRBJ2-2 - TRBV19 CASSIRVWNTGELFF TGTGCCAGTAGTATACGGGTCTGGAACACCGGGGAGCTGTTTTTT
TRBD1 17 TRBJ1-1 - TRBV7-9 CASTYSEGARRNTEAFF TGTGCCAGCACCTACTCGGAGGGGGCTAGACGGAACACTGAAGCTTTCTTT
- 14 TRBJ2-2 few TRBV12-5 CASGQGSNTGELFF TGTGCTAGTGGCCAGGGCTCTAACACCGGGGAGCTGTTTTTT